The source of this T cell receptor (beta chain) is a study of shared clonotypes between healthy human individuals (dated by TCRdb to between 2020 and 2021). About the investigation overall: The cohort comprised a couple of women and a few men aged 18 to 49 years. To increase sequencing depth and limit assay-specific biases, different laboratories used diverse techniques to prepare libraries and sequence TCR repertoires. Between about 0.94 and 10 billion PBMCs per donor were obtained by leukapheresis. For each donor, CD4 naive and CD4 memory were each run on three plates, CD8 naive on two plates, and CD8 memory on one plate. To estimate repertoire size and how much clonotype sharing occurs between individuals, the study deeply sequenced the blood TCR repertoires of five healthy adults.

Donors were healthy HIV-negative adults with no recently reported acute infections or vaccinations. All donors were Caucasian adults living in Nashville, Tennessee, USA. CD4+ T cells were enriched by magnetic negative selection; naive cells were then positively selected on CD45RA, and the negative fraction formed the memory subset. Blood was obtained by leukapheresis, after which PBMCs were separated by Ficoll-Histopaque density gradient centrifugation and cryopreserved in liquid nitrogen vapor phase. Analytical flow cytometry was used to check the purity and quantity of each magnetically sorted T cell population. From each sorted fraction, genomic DNA was isolated and quantified by UV absorbance on a Nanodrop 2000c. With regard to this clone: Its antigen specificity is not known. Per-base quality was not reported, and no clone a single base away is much larger than it.

Results and caveats for the whole study, not just this receptor: Pairwise subsampling led to the expectation that sequencing depth would affect the degree of clonotype sharing among donors. Estimated clonotype richness was generally larger for naive than for memory subsets. Compared with non-shared clonotypes, clonotypes shared by all four sorted-subset donors had higher generation probabilities. Incomplete sequencing was indicated by rarefaction of sorted-subset datasets, despite the large sequencing depth. When several donors were compared, the shared fraction of clonotypes was around 5.1% for naive CD4, 3% to 4% for naive CD8, 2.3% for memory CD4, and around 0.37% for memory CD8. Sampling was restricted to blood, and TCR repertoires in tissues likely differ from the TCR repertoires found in blood. The genetic and exposure-history diversity represented was limited by the small number of donors.

The germline V gene provides CDR1 SGHRS and CDR2 YFSETQ. V was cut back by 4 bases and J by 0 bases, leaving a gap of 13 bases between them. Spanning cysteine to phenylalanine, the CDR3 consists of 15 amino acids. Just the 45-base CDR3 DNA is kept, in frame starting at base 1. TCR CDR3 regions were amplified from genomic DNA by multiplex PCR using the deep immunoSEQ assay. Extracted genomic DNA from each cell subset was distributed evenly across all wells of several immunoSEQ 96-well plates, and each plate was treated as a replicate. Each replicate PCR for sorted subsets received about 220 ng genomic DNA, equal to tens of thousands of T cell genomes. Purified libraries were quantified with a Qubit 3.0 fluorometer, sized on a Bioanalyzer 2100, and re-quantified with the KAPA Library Quantification kit. Each immunoSEQ 96-well plate was sequenced on its own single-read 150-cycle Illumina NextSeq 550 flow cell. As for the original processing: Because the immunoSEQ output held only junctional sequences and lacked quality scores, the filtering could not match the filtering applied to full-length reads. To assign V/J genes and CDR3, sequences were annotated against IMGT germline references using PyIR, a Python wrapper for IgBLAST v1.9. Reads were removed for weak V/J assignments (E-value above 1e-6), missing CDR3, stop codons, out-of-frame junctions, or ambiguous translated residues. V3J clonotypes were defined as sequences sharing the same inferred V gene, J gene, and CDR3 amino acid sequence. Percentage overlap between repertoires was computed as shared unique clonotypes divided by the size of the smaller repertoire. Repertoire richness was assessed with RTK rarefaction, the Chao1 estimator, and Recon v2.1 estimates of unobserved clonotypes. For all TCRbeta clonotypes obtained by the gDNA method from a few donors, generation probabilities were computed with OLGA. In its TCRdb copy, this immuneACCESS table keeps in-frame sequences only and misses some clones. Where compared with another copy, unresolved V genes explain less than half of these, and the others have no known cause. The V and J calls and clone size are taken from that table; D and trimming were inferred from the DNA. The sample yields 2 million to 2.5 million clones; approximately 96% were counted once. Roughly 0.13% of the sample belongs to the ten largest clones.

Recombination connected TRBV5-1 to TRBJ1-2, with the D gene uncertain. What was sequenced was naive CD4+ T cells sorted from blood. Explained via the paper, the cell subset or site label denotes: CD45RA+ positively selected. The TCR originated in a man between 18 and 35 years old in good health. The nucleotide sequence is given as TGCGCCAGCAGCCCCGAGAGGGTAGCTAACTATGGCTACACCTTC. This gives the protein CASSPERVANYGYTF.